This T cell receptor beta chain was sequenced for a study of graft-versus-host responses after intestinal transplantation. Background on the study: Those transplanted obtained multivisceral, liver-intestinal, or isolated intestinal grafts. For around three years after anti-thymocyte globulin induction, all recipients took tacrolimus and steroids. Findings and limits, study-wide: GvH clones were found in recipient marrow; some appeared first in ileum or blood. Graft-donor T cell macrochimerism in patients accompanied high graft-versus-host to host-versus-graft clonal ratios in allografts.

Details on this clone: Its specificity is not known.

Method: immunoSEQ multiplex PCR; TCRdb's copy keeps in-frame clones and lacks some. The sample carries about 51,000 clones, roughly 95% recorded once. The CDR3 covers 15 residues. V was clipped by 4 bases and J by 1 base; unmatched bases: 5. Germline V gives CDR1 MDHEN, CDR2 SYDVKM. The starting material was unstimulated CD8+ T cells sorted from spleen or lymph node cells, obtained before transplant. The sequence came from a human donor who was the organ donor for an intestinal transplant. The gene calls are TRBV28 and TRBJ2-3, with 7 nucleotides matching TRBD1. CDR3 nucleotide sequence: TGTGCCAGCAGTTCCCCCACAGGGGGCACAGATACGCAGTATTTT. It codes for CASSSPTGGTDTQYF.